This is a list of T cell receptor beta chains from one sample in a study of T cells after yellow fever vaccination. Each CDR3 protein is one row after TCRdb ran MiXCR on the 5' RACE reads. Here the sample spans 300,000 to 400,000 distinct CDR3 sequences, roughly 8.4% being singletons. Specimen: PBMCs, collected roughly 46 days after the first yellow fever vaccination. The receptors were gathered from a young man who received the YFV17D yellow fever vaccine. The CDR3 runs from the conserved cysteine through the conserved F or W. D genes are given only for firm matches. Clone size, where shown, is once, few, many, or a class for clones that have expanded.

TRBV5-1	-	many	TRBJ1-1	CASSLEGPREAFF	TGCGCCAGCAGCTTGGAGGGGCCTCGCGAAGCTTTCTTT
TRBV15	-	-	TRBJ2-2	CATSRPPASTGELFF	TGTGCCACCAGCAGACCCCCGGCGAGCACCGGGGAGCTGTTTTTT
TRBV4-2	-	few	TRBJ1-1	CASSPNRGNTEAFF	TGTGCCAGCAGCCCGAACCGGGGGAACACTGAAGCTTTCTTT
TRBV6-5	TRBD1	few	TRBJ1-1	CASSYGLGTGGHTEAFF	TGTGCCAGCAGTTACGGTCTTGGGACAGGGGGCCACACTGAAGCTTTCTTT
TRBV10-3	-	-	TRBJ2-3	CAIGLSSTDTQYF	TGTGCCATTGGACTGTCTAGCACAGATACGCAGTATTTT
TRBV11-2	TRBD2	-	TRBJ2-5	CASSPSWGGQETQYF	TGTGCCAGCAGCCCCTCCTGGGGGGGGCAAGAGACCCAGTACTTC
TRBV5-6	-	-	TRBJ1-5	CASSSRGLMNQPQHF	TGTGCCAGCAGCTCCCGGGGTCTTATGAATCAGCCCCAGCATTTT
TRBV11-2	-	-	TRBJ2-3	CASSPPTPGVITDTQYF	TGTGCCAGCAGCCCCCCAACGCCGGGGGTGATCACAGATACGCAGTATTTT
TRBV19	TRBD1	few	TRBJ2-2	CASGTGTFTGELFF	TGTGCCAGCGGGACAGGGACCTTCACCGGGGAGCTGTTTTTT
TRBV5-4	TRBD1	few	TRBJ2-7	CASSLDRGYSYEQYF	TGTGCCAGCAGTCTCGACAGGGGGTATTCCTACGAGCAGTACTTC
TRBV5-1	-	many	TRBJ1-2	CASSLTKDGYTF	TGCGCCAGCAGCTTGACCAAGGATGGCTACACCTTC
TRBV7-9	-	few	TRBJ2-1	CASSLGANFVDEQFF	TGTGCCAGCAGCTTAGGGGCAAACTTTGTGGATGAGCAGTTCTTC
TRBV20-1	TRBD2	few	TRBJ2-1	CSAGTSGRNEQFF	TGCAGTGCCGGGACTAGCGGTAGGAATGAGCAGTTCTTC
TRBV5-1	-	-	TRBJ2-7	CASSYSTGPYEQYF	TGCGCCAGCAGCTACTCGACAGGACCCTACGAGCAGTACTTC
TRBV5-6	TRBD1	few	TRBJ2-6	CASSSRQGAPGANVLTF	TGTGCCAGCAGCTCCCGACAGGGGGCGCCTGGGGCCAACGTCCTGACTTTC
TRBV6-1	-	-	TRBJ1-5	CASRRGPAFGAQHF	TGTGCCAGCAGACGCGGACCCGCCTTTGGGGCCCAGCATTTT
TRBV12-5	TRBD2	few	TRBJ2-1	CASGPPGLALPQEQFF	TGTGCTAGTGGTCCCCCGGGACTAGCACTCCCCCAAGAGCAGTTCTTC
TRBV2	-	few	TRBJ1-4	CASSETGVSTNEKLFF	TGTGCCAGCAGTGAAACAGGAGTCTCGACTAATGAAAAACTGTTTTTT
TRBV6-6	-	few	TRBJ1-6	CASRPQNSPLHF	TGTGCCAGCAGACCTCAGAATTCACCCCTCCACTTT
TRBV10-2	-	-	TRBJ2-6	CASSEGPSGANVLTF	TGCGCCAGCAGTGAAGGGCCCTCTGGGGCCAACGTCCTGACTTTC
TRBV5-1	TRBD1	many	TRBJ2-7	CASSPGTGGYEQYF	TGCGCCAGCAGCCCTGGGACAGGGGGCTACGAGCAGTACTTC
TRBV6-1	TRBD1	-	TRBJ1-5	CASSGTRDRESRQPKHF	TGTGCCAGCAGCGGAACCCGGGACAGGGAAAGTAGGCAGCCCAAGCATTTT
TRBV11-2	TRBD2	-	TRBJ2-3	CASSRSGAEDTQYF	TGTGCCAGCAGCCGGAGCGGGGCCGAAGATACGCAGTATTTT
TRBV14	-	few	TRBJ2-1	CASSQRQSSSHEQFF	TGTGCCAGCAGCCAGCGGCAGAGTTCTAGTCATGAGCAGTTCTTC
TRBV7-2	-	few	TRBJ2-3	CASRSGGAGADTQYF	TGTGCCAGCAGATCTGGGGGGGCCGGCGCAGATACGCAGTATTTT
TRBV12-3/TRBV12-4	TRBD1	many	TRBJ1-2	CASGITGDGYTF	TGTGCCAGCGGGATTACAGGGGACGGCTACACCTTC
TRBV4-1	TRBD1	few	TRBJ1-1	CASSPRLGQGTEAFF	TGCGCCAGCAGCCCCCGGCTGGGACAGGGCACTGAAGCTTTCTTT
TRBV29-1	-	few	TRBJ1-1	CSVAGALNTEAFF	TGCAGCGTTGCAGGGGCCTTGAACACTGAAGCTTTCTTT
TRBV6-2/TRBV6-3	-	-	TRBJ2-1	CASSYFAEDEQFF	TGTGCCAGCAGTTACTTCGCGGAGGATGAGCAGTTCTTC
TRBV5-1	TRBD1	-	TRBJ2-1	CASSFLGTGPNEQFF	TGCGCCAGCAGCTTCTTGGGGACAGGGCCCAATGAGCAGTTCTTC
TRBV20-1	-	-	TRBJ2-5	CSAGHPQRETQYF	TGCAGTGCTGGGCACCCCCAAAGAGAGACCCAGTACTTC
TRBV7-9	TRBD1	many	TRBJ1-1	CASSATGYTEAFF	TGTGCCAGCAGCGCGACAGGGTACACTGAAGCTTTCTTT
TRBV29-1	TRBD1	few	TRBJ2-5	CSVGGQGASGETQYF	TGCAGCGTCGGTGGACAGGGGGCTTCAGGAGAGACCCAGTACTTC
TRBV9	-	many	TRBJ1-2	CASSVRTNYGYTF	TGTGCCAGCAGCGTCAGGACTAACTATGGCTACACCTTC
TRBV9	-	many	TRBJ2-6	CASSVDAGANVLTF	TGTGCCAGCAGCGTAGATGCTGGGGCCAACGTCCTGACTTTC
TRBV6-5	-	many	TRBJ2-3	CASSPTADTQYF	TGTGCCAGCAGTCCTACAGCAGATACGCAGTATTTT
TRBV7-3	-	-	TRBJ1-5	CASSRAWGGQPQHF	TGTGCCAGCAGCAGGGCCTGGGGCGGTCAGCCCCAGCATTTT
TRBV6-2/TRBV6-3	-	-	TRBJ2-1	CASSPLGGEQFF	TGTGCCAGCAGTCCCCTAGGAGGTGAGCAGTTCTTC
TRBV5-5	-	many	TRBJ2-1	CASSFRAGEQFF	TGTGCCAGCAGCTTCAGGGCGGGTGAGCAGTTCTTC
TRBV29-1	-	-	TRBJ1-1	CSVARVYEAFF	TGCAGCGTTGCTCGAGTGTATGAAGCTTTCTTT
TRBV18	TRBD1	-	TRBJ2-7	CASSSYGTGIEQYF	TGTGCCAGCTCATCATACGGGACAGGGATCGAGCAGTACTTC
TRBV7-9	-	few	TRBJ1-5	CASSLAGEGPQPQHF	TGTGCCAGCAGCTTAGCCGGAGAAGGGCCCCAGCCCCAGCATTTT
TRBV30	-	many	TRBJ2-7	CALATVYEQYF	TGTGCCTTGGCGACAGTTTACGAGCAGTACTTC
TRBV12-3/TRBV12-4	-	-	TRBJ2-2	CASSLAPHTGELFF	TGTGCCAGCAGTTTAGCGCCCCACACCGGGGAGCTGTTTTTT
TRBV20-1	TRBD2	-	TRBJ2-3	CSAIAGGGTDTQYF	TGCAGTGCTATAGCGGGGGGGGGCACAGATACGCAGTATTTT
TRBV6-6	-	-	TRBJ2-5	CASSYQTQEAQYF	TGTGCCAGCAGTTACCAAACTCAAGAGGCCCAGTACTTC
TRBV6-5	-	-	TRBJ1-6	CASRSDVVNTPLHF	TGTGCCAGCAGATCCGACGTAGTCAATACACCCCTCCACTTT
TRBV10-3	-	few	TRBJ1-5	CAITQGDNQPQHF	TGTGCCATCACACAGGGTGACAATCAGCCCCAGCATTTT
TRBV25-1	TRBD2	many	TRBJ2-5	CASSPGGPETQYF	TGTGCCAGCAGCCCGGGGGGTCCGGAGACCCAGTACTTC
TRBV5-1	-	many	TRBJ1-1	CASTLSGVGTEAFF	TGCGCCAGCACCTTATCAGGGGTGGGAACTGAAGCTTTCTTT
TRBV6-5	-	-	TRBJ1-3	CASRQGPGSGNTIYF	TGTGCCAGCAGGCAAGGACCCGGGTCTGGAAACACCATATATTTT